Below are 20 T cell receptor beta chains sequenced from a single sample in a study of cytomegalovirus exposure and HLA in healthy donors. PCR primers comprised 60 Vbeta and 13 Jbeta primers. Clones were sequenced by immunoSEQ multiplex PCR, and TCRdb holds only the in-frame ones, with some missing. The sample contains about 160,000 clones, under 80% of which appear only once. Input material: PBMCs. The receptors were sampled from a man in his forties in good health and CMV-seronegative.

This clone appeared a single time. The chain links TRBV5-6 to TRBJ2-1; 8 nucleotides align to TRBD1. The J segment lost 4 bases and the V segment lost 0 bases, leaving 6 bases of the junction unmatched. Germline V gene sequence: CDR1 SGHDT, CDR2 YYEEEE. The CDR3 has 16 amino acids. As DNA, the CDR3 is TGTGCCAGCAGCTTGGGTACAGGGGGACGATACAATGAGCAGTTCTTC. Encoded protein: CASSLGTGGRYNEQFF.

The gene calls are TRBV21-1 and TRBJ1-3; TRBD1, the table's D call, was not compared with the DNA. TRBV21-1 is a pseudogene. The CDR3 is 15 amino acids. Here the CDR3 DNA reads TGTGCCAGCAGCAAACCGAGACAGGGGGCACACACCATATATTTT. This gives the protein CASSKPRQGAHTIYF.

The CDR3 coding sequence is TGTGCCAGCAGCTTCGCCACCGTCCAGGGTGCCGGCTACACCTTC. It specifies CASSFATVQGAGYTF. The chain uses TRBV7-2 and TRBJ1-2, with TRBD1 as a possible D gene (5 bases). CDR1 and CDR2 (germline): SGHTA, FQGNSA. V shed 3 bases and J shed 8 bases, with 19 bases lying between them. This CDR3 spans 15 amino acids. The full variable domain, with the rest looked up from reference TRBV7-2 and TRBJ1-2, is GAGVSQSPSNKVTEKGKDVELRCDPISGHTALYWYRQSLGQGLEFLIYFQGNSAPDKSGLPSDRFSAERTGGSVSTLTIQRTQQEDSAVYLCASSFATVQGAGYTFGSGTRLTVV.

The rearrangement joins TRBV14 to TRBJ1-1; 7 bases are a match to TRBD1. Trimming took 1 base from V and 3 from J; bases not matched to a gene: 5. CDR3 length equals 15 residues. Germline assignment: CDR1 SGHDN and CDR2 FVKESK. The CDR3 protein is CASSQALTGYTEAFF. CDR3 coding DNA: TGTGCCAGCAGCCAAGCCCTGACAGGGTACACTGAAGCTTTCTTT.

The chain uses TRBV7-8 and TRBJ1-2, with D perhaps matching TRBD1 (6 bases). CDR1 SGHVS and CDR2 FQNEAQ come from the germline V gene. Trimming removed 1 base from V and 2 bases from J, with 8 bases in between. The CDR3 runs to 14 residues. CDR3 nucleotides: TGTGCCAGCAGCTTAGGGACAGCAAACTATGGCTACACCTTC. It translates to CASSLGTANYGYTF.

DNA for the CDR3: TGTGCCATCAGTGAGACAACCAGCACAGATACGCAGTATTTT. Translation: CAISETTSTDTQYF. This chain uses TRBV10-3 with TRBJ2-3, with D unresolved. Germline CDR1 reads ENHRY; CDR2 reads SYGVKD. Trimming left V 2 bases short and J 0 bases short, with 6 bases between. The CDR3 runs 14 residues.

There are a few counts of this clone. V gene TRBV6-1 combines with J gene TRBJ1-6, with D possibly TRBD1 on 6 matching bases. The CDR3 is 15 amino acids. Germline loops: CDR1 MNHNS, CDR2 SASEGT. Written as DNA, the CDR3 is TGTGCGGGGGCAGAACAAAGCTCCTATAATTCACCCCTCCACTTT. Translation gives CAGAEQSSYNSPLHF.

This clone occurred a few times. The genes are TRBV6-4 and TRBJ1-4, with D possibly TRBD1 on 6 matching bases. CDR3 length: 15 residues. Germline V gene sequence: CDR1 MRHNA, CDR2 SNTAGT. Trimming shortened V by 7 bases and J by 5 bases, and 17 bases separated the two germline ends. The CDR3 sequence: CASITDRRRNEKLFF. In DNA form, the CDR3 reads TGTGCCAGCATTACCGACAGGAGGCGGAATGAAAAACTGTTTTTT.

This sequence joins TRBV28 and TRBJ1-1, with D possibly being TRBD1 (6 bases). The germline V gene has CDR1 MDHEN and CDR2 SYDVKM. V was clipped by 3 bases and J by 2 bases, with 13 bases between them. The CDR3 is made up of 15 amino acids. In nucleotides, the CDR3 is TGTGCCAGCAGTTTCCGAGGCAGGGGAAACACTGAAGCTTTCTTT. It translates to CASSFRGRGNTEAFF.

This chain uses TRBV7-3 with TRBJ2-5; D remains ambiguous. The V and J ends lost 8 bases and 4 bases respectively, with 11 bases between them. Germline V gives CDR1 SGHTA, CDR2 FQGTGA. The CDR3 has 12 amino acids. CDR3 region: CASGNPGETQYF. The CDR3 nucleotides read TGTGCCAGCGGCAACCCAGGAGAGACCCAGTACTTC.

This clone came up a few times. The chain recombines TRBV4-2 with TRBJ1-1; D unclear. Trimming pared 4 bases from V and 7 bases from J, leaving 16 bases between. The CDR3 is made up of 14 amino acids. In germline, CDR1 is LGHNA, CDR2 YNFKEQ. The DNA of the CDR3 is TGTGCCAGCAGCCGCGAGCGGTCCGACGGTGAAGCTTTCTTT. Protein sequence: CASSRERSDGEAFF.

J is TRBJ2-3 and V is TRBV12-5, with D possibly TRBD1 on 6 matching bases. Germline values: CDR1 LGHNT, CDR2 FRNRAP. The CDR3 sequence is 15 residues long. Trimming stripped 6 bases from V and 1 base from J, with 14 bases between. DNA for the CDR3: TGTGCTAGTGGCCAGACAGGAGCCCGCACAGATACGCAGTATTTT. Amino acids: CASGQTGARTDTQYF.

The chain employs TRBV7-2 and TRBJ2-5, with 7 bases matching TRBD2. Germline V gene data show CDR1 as SGHTA and CDR2 as FQGNSA. The CDR3 has 13 residues. V lost 5 bases, J lost 4 bases, and 4 bases stayed unmatched. The DNA of the CDR3 is TGTGCCAGCAGCCAGACTAGCCCAGAGACCCAGTACTTC. This encodes CASSQTSPETQYF.

V gene TRBV5-4 combines with J gene TRBJ2-1; 10 positions agree with TRBD2. Unmatched junction bases numbered 5, after V lost 5 bases and J lost 3 bases. Germline V lookup: CDR1 SGHNT, CDR2 YYREEE (reference sequence). The CDR3 is 15 amino acids. As DNA, the CDR3 is TGTGCCAGCAGTTCCGAGCGGGGGGGCTACAATGAGCAGTTCTTC. Translation gives CASSSERGGYNEQFF.

The chain has TRBV27 and TRBJ2-1; a possible D gene is TRBD2 (5 bases). This CDR3 has 15 residues. Germline CDR1 reads MNHEY; CDR2 reads SMNVEV (reference sequence). Trimming cost V 2 bases and J 4 bases, with 12 bases left between them. Here the CDR3 DNA reads TGTGCCAGCAGTTTAGAGGCGTGGAGGTACAATGAGCAGTTCTTC. Translating it yields CASSLEAWRYNEQFF.

The chain joins TRBV5-1 to TRBJ2-1, with 7 bases identical to TRBD1. From germline, CDR1 is SGHRS and CDR2 YFSETQ. The CDR3 is 14 residues long. J gave up 6 bases and V 3 bases, and 6 bases lay outside the gene matches. The CDR3 bases are TGCGCCAGCAGCTCTCTACAGGGGTTCAATGAGCAGTTCTTC. It translates to CASSSLQGFNEQFF.

The table lists this clone with a count of one. This sequence joins TRBV6-1 and TRBJ2-7; weak D call: TRBD1 (6 bases). The CDR3 has 15 residues. The V end was cut by 2 bases, the J end by 2 bases, with 13 bases between. Germline assignment: CDR1 MNHNS and CDR2 SASEGT. The CDR3 nucleotides are TGTGCCAGCAGTGAATATTGGGGGCTCACCTACGAGCAGTACTTC. It translates to CASSEYWGLTYEQYF.

This clone showed up just once. The J gene is TRBJ1-2, the V gene TRBV5-1; TRBD1 matches 9 bases. Losses at the gene ends were 3 bases for V and 7 bases for J; bases not matched to a gene: 4. This CDR3 comprises 13 residues. The germline CDR1 and CDR2 sequences are SGHRS and YFSETQ. The DNA for the CDR3 is TGCGCCAGCAGCTCGGGACAGGGTCTTGGCTACACCTTC. It codes for CASSSGQGLGYTF.

This clone was counted a single time. V and J are TRBV27 and TRBJ1-6, with 7 nucleotides matching TRBD1. The CDR3 consists of 17 residues. The J segment lost 7 bases and the V segment lost 2 bases, leaving 11 bases of the junction unmatched. Per the germline V gene, CDR1 is MNHEY and CDR2 is SMNVEV (reference sequence). CDR3 region: CASSLLPPTGINSPLHF. In DNA, the CDR3 is TGTGCCAGCAGTTTACTCCCCCCGACAGGGATCAATTCACCCCTCCACTTT.

This chain uses TRBV2 with TRBJ2-1; 9 bases align to TRBD1. The CDR3 extends over 16 amino acids. The ends lost 3 bases at V and 7 bases at J; junction bases unmatched: 10. Germline lookup yields CDR1 SNHLY and CDR2 FYNNEI. In DNA, the CDR3 is TGTGCCAGCAGTGAGGATGGGAGACAGGGGGGAAATGAGCAGTTCTTC. It codes for CASSEDGRQGGNEQFF.